The clone carrying this TCR beta chain turned up a few times. Antigen: not known. TCRdb re-analysed the 5' RACE reads in MiXCR, keeping a single row per CDR3 protein. The sample yields 300,000 to 400,000 distinct CDR3 sequences, 10% to 15% seen once. The sample is drawn from a study of identical twins. Study-level results: Fewer insertions characterized abundant cord blood beta clonotypes, whereas memory repertoires showed none. Cross-sectional statistical analysis, not tracking of the same donors, underpinned the conclusions.

Germline-derived CDR1 and CDR2 are MNHEY and SMNVEV (reference sequence). V lost 3 bases and J 2 bases, leaving 8 bases between the germline ends. The CDR3 runs 13 residues. The same sample was also used in a study of yellow fever vaccine responses in identical twins. As reported in that work: Twins' vaccine T cell responses reportedly seemed partly convergent and partly personalized.

The chain links TRBV27 to TRBJ2-7; maybe TRBD1 (5 bases). The TCR comes from a woman in her late teens or twenties in good health. Sequencing used CD8+ T cells sorted from blood. CDR3 nucleotide sequence: TGTGCCAGCAGTTTCACAGGAACCTACGAGCAGTACTTC. Translation: CASSFTGTYEQYF.